Listed here is a single T cell receptor beta chain. The data stem from a study of blood T cell repertoires in COVID-19. Sequencing used immunoSEQ multiplex PCR; TCRdb keeps in-frame clones, though not all of them. The sample has over 200,000 clones, less than 90% seen once. V shed 5 bases, J shed 2 bases, and the junction held 5 bases outside the gene matches. Germline CDR1 reads PRHDT; CDR2 reads FYEKMQ (reference sequence). This CDR3 has 14 residues. This chain connects TRBV13 to TRBJ2-7; 8 bases line up with TRBD1. The sample comprised peripheral blood. The TCR sequence derives from a woman older than 75 with active or convalescent COVID-19. The CDR3: CASSKGQGTYEQYF. DNA of the CDR3: TGTGCCAGCAGCAAAGGACAGGGCACCTACGAGCAGTACTTC.